The present TCR beta chain was sequenced within a study of cytomegalovirus exposure and HLA in healthy donors. PCR was performed using 60 Vbeta and 13 Jbeta primers. Clones were sequenced by immunoSEQ multiplex PCR, and TCRdb holds only the in-frame ones, with some missing. The table shows approximately 110,000 clones, with over 70% occurring only once. The CDR3 loop spans 15 amino acids. Between the trimmed V and J ends, which lost 3 bases and 4 bases, there was a span of 13 bases. Germline CDR1 reads GTSNPN; CDR2 reads SVGIG (reference sequence). The sequencing sample was made of PBMCs. The chain has TRBV30 and TRBJ1-6; possible D gene TRBD1, 6 bases. This TCR derives from a woman in her 40s in good health and CMV-seropositive. The DNA of the CDR3 is TGTGCCTGGAGGACGACAGGTCTATATAATTCACCCCTCCACTTT. It yields the protein CAWRTTGLYNSPLHF.